This TCR beta chain is from a study of blood T cell repertoires in COVID-19. Background on the study: Acute and convalescent COVID-19 samples came from the United States, Italy and Spain. T cells, B-cell-depleted T cells, or PBMCs supplied cDNA or gDNA.

This CDR3 has 14 residues. The germline gives CDR1 MGHRA, CDR2 YSYEKL. V was cut by 3 bases and J by 2 bases, with 11 bases left in between. Data came from immunoSEQ multiplex PCR; TCRdb stores just in-frame clones and leaves some out. The sample consists of 150,000 or so clones, 76% of them appearing once. Material: peripheral blood. The rearrangement joins TRBV4-1 to TRBJ2-7; TRBD1 is a possible D gene (5 bases). This receptor was obtained from an elderly woman with active or convalescent COVID-19. The CDR3 spells CASSHADRPYEQYF. The CDR3 nucleotides are TGCGCCAGCAGCCACGCTGACAGACCCTACGAGCAGTACTTC.